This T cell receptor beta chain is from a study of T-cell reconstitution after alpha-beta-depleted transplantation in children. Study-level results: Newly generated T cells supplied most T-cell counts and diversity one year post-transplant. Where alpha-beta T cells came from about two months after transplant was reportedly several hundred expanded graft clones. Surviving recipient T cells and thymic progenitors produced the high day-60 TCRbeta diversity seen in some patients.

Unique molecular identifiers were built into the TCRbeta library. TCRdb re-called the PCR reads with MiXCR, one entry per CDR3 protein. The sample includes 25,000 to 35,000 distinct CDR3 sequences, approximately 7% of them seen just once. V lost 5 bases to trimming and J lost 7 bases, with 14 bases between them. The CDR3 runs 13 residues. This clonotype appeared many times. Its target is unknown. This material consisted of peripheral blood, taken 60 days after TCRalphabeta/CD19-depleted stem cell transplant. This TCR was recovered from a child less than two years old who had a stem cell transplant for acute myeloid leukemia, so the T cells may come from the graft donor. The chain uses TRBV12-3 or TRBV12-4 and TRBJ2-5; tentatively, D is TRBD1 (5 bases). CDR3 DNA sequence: TGTGCCAGCAGTCTGAGGACACGGCGGACCCAGTACTTC. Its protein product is CASSLRTRRTQYF.